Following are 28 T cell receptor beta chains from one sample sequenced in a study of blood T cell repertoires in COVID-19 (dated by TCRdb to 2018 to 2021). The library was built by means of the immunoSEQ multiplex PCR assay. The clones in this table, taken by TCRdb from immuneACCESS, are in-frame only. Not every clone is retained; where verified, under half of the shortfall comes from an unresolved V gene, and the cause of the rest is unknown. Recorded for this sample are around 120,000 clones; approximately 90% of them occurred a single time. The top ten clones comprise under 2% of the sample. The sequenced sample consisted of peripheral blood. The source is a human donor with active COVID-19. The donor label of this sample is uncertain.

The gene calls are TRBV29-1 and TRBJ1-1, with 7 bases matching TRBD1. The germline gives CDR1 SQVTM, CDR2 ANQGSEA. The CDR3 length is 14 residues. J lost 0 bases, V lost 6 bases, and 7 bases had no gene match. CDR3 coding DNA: TGCAGCGTCCCCACAGGGGTTGTGAACACTGAAGCTTTCTTT. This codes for CSVPTGVVNTEAFF.

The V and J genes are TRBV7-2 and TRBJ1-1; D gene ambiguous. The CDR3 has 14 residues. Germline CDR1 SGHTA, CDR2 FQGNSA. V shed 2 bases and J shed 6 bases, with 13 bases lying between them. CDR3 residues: CASSLNGVGAEAFF. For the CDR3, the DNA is TGTGCCAGCAGCTTAAATGGAGTCGGGGCTGAAGCTTTCTTT. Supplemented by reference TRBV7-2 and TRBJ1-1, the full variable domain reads GAGVSQSPSNKVTEKGKDVELRCDPISGHTALYWYRQSLGQGLEFLIYFQGNSAPDKSGLPSDRFSAERTGGSVSTLTIQRTQQEDSAVYLCASSLNGVGAEAFFGQGTRLTVV.

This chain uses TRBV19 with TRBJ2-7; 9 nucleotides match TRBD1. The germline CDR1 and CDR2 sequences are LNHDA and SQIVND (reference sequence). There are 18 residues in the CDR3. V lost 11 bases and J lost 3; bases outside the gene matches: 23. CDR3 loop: CAGPAPGQGIIGLYEQYF. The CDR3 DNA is TGTGCCGGTCCTGCTCCGGGACAGGGAATAATTGGGCTCTACGAGCAGTACTTC.

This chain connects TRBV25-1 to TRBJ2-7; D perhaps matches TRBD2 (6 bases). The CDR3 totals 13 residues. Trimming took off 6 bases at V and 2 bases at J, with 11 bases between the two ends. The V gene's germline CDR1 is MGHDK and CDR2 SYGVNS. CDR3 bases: TGTGCCAGCAGCGAGGGACTTACCTACGAGCAGTACTTC. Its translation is CASSEGLTYEQYF.

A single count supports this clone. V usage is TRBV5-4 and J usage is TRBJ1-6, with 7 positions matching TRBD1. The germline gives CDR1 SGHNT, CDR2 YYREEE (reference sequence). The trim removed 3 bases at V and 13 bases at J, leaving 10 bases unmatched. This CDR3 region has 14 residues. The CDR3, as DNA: TGTGCCAGCAGCTCGGGACAGTGGTTGGGGCCCCTCCACTTT. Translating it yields CASSSGQWLGPLHF.

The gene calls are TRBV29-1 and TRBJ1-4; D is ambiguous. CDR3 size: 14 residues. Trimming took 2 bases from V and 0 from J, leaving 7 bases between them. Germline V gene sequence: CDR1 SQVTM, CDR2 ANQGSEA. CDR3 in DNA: TGCAGCGTTGAACGGTCTGCAACTAATGAAAAACTGTTTTTT. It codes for CSVERSATNEKLFF.

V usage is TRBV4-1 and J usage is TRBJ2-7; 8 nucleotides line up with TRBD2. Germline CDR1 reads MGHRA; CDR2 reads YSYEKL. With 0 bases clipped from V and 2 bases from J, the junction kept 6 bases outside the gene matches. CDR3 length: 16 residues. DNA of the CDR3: TGCGCCAGCAGCCAAGATCTAGCGGGTGGGGCCTACGAGCAGTACTTC. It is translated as CASSQDLAGGAYEQYF.

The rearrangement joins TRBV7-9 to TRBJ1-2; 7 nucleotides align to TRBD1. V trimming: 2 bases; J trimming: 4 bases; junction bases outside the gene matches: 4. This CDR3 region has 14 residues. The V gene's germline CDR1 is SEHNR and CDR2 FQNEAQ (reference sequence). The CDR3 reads CASSLSGQTYGYTF. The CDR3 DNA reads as TGTGCCAGCAGCTTATCGGGACAGACCTATGGCTACACCTTC.

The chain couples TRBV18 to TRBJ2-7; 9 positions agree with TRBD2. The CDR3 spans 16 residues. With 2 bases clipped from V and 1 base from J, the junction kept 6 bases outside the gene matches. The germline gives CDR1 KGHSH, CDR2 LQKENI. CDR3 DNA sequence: TGTGCCAGCTCACCAATAGCGGCGGGGGGGTCCTACGAGCAGTACTTC. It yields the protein CASSPIAAGGSYEQYF.

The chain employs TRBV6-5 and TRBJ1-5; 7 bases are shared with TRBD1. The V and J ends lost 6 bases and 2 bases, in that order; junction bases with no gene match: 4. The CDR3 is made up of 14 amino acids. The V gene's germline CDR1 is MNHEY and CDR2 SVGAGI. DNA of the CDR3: TGTGCCAGCAGGACAGGGATGGGCAATCAGCCCCAGCATTTT. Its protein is CASRTGMGNQPQHF.

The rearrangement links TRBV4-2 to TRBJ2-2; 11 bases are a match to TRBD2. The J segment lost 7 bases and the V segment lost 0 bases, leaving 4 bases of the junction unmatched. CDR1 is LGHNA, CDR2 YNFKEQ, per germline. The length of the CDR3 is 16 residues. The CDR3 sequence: CASSQETSGVSGELFF. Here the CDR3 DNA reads TGTGCCAGCAGCCAAGAGACTAGCGGGGTGAGCGGGGAGCTGTTTTTT.

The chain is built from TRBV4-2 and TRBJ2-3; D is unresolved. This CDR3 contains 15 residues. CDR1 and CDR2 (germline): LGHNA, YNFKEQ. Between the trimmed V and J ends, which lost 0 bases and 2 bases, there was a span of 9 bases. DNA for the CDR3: TGTGCCAGCAGCCAAGACTTAGAGCTCACAGATACGCAGTATTTT. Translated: CASSQDLELTDTQYF.

In DNA, the CDR3 is TGTGCCAGCAGTTACATCTGGGAGGGGCTCACTGAAGCTTTCTTT. Translation gives CASSYIWEGLTEAFF. J is TRBJ1-1 and V is TRBV6-2 or TRBV6-3, with TRBD1 as a possible D gene (5 bases). This CDR3 has 15 amino acids. The germline V and J ends were trimmed by 2 bases and 4 bases, with 14 bases remaining between them. From germline, CDR1 is MNHEY and CDR2 SVGEGT.

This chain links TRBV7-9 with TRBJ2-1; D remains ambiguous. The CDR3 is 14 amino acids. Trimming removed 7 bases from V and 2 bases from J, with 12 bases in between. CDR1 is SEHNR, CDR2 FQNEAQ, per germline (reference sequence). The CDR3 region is CASTINTPYNEQFF. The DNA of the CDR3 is TGTGCCAGCACCATAAACACCCCCTACAATGAGCAGTTCTTC.

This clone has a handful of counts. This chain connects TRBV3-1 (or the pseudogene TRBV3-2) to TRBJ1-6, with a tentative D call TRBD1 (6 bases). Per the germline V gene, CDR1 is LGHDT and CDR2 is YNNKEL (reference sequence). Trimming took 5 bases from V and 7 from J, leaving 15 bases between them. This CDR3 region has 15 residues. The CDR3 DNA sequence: TGTGCCAGCAGCGATAACCCAGGGGAAAATTCACCCCTCCACTTT. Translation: CASSDNPGENSPLHF.

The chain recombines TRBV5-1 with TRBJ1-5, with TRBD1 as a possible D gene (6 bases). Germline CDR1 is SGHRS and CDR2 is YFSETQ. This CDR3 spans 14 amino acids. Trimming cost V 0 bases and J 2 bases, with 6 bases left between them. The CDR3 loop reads CASSLDRGNQPQHF. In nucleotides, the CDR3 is TGCGCCAGCAGCTTGGACAGGGGCAATCAGCCCCAGCATTTT.

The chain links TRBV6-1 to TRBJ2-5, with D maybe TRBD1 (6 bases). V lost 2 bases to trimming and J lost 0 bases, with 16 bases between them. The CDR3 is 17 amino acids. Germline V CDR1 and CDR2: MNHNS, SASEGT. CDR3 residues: CASSESPGQKYQETQYF. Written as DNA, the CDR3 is TGTGCCAGCAGTGAATCCCCGGGACAAAAGTACCAAGAGACCCAGTACTTC.

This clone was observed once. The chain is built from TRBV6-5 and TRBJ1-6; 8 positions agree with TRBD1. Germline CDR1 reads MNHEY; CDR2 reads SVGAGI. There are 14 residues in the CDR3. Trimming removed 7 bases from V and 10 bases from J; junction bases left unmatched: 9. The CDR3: CASTFDRGESPLHF. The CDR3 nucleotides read TGTGCCAGCACCTTCGACAGGGGCGAGTCACCCCTCCACTTT.

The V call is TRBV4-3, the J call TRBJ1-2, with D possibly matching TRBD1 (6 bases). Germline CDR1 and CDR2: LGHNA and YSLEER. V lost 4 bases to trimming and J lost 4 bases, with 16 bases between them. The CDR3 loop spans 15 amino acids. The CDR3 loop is CASSRIGQPAYGYTF. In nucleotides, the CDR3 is TGCGCCAGCAGCCGCATAGGACAGCCCGCCTATGGCTACACCTTC.

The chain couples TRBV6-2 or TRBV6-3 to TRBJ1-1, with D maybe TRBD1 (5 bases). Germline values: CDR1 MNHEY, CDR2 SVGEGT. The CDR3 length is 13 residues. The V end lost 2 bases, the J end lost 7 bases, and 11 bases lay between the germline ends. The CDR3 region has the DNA TGTGCCAGCAGTTACACGCAAAGGGGTGAAGCTTTCTTT. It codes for CASSYTQRGEAFF.

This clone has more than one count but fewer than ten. The CDR3 here is CATSRDLRQNTGELFF. The CDR3 DNA reads as TGTGCCACCAGCAGAGATCTGAGGCAGAACACCGGGGAGCTGTTTTTT. V usage is TRBV15 and J usage is TRBJ2-2; no reliable D call. From germline, CDR1 is LNHNV and CDR2 YYDKDF (reference sequence). The CDR3 is 16 amino acids. The V end was cut by 0 bases, the J end by 1 base, with 9 bases between.

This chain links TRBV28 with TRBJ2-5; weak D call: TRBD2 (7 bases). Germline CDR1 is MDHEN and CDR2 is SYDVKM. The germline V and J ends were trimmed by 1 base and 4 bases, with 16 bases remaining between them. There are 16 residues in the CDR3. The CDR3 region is CASSLLGGGAGETQYF. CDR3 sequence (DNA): TGTGCCAGCAGTTTATTAGGGGGGGGAGCGGGAGAGACCCAGTACTTC. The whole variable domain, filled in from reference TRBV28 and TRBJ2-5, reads DVKVTQSSRYLVKRTGEKVFLECVQDMDHENMFWYRQDPGLGLRLIYFSYDVKMKEKGDIPEGYSVSREKKERFSLILESASTNQTSMYLCASSLLGGGAGETQYFGPGTRLLVL.

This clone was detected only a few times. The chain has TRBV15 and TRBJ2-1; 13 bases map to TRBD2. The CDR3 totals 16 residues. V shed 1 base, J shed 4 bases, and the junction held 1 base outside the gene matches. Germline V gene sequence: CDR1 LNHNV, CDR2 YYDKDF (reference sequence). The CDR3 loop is CATSRGTSGRYNEQFF. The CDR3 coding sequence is TGTGCCACCAGCAGAGGGACTAGCGGGAGATACAATGAGCAGTTCTTC. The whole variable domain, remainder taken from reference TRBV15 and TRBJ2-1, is DAMVIQNPRYQVTQFGKPVTLSCSQTLNHNVMYWYQQKSSQAPKLLFHYYDKDFNNEADTPDNFQSRRPNTSFCFLDIRSPGLGDTAMYLCATSRGTSGRYNEQFFGPGTRLTVL.

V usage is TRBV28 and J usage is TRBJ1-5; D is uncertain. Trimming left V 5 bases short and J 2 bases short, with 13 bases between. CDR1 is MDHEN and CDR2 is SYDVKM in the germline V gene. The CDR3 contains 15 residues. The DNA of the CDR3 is TGTGCCAGCAGTCCCGGGCGGGCAGGCAATCAGCCCCAGCATTTT. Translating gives CASSPGRAGNQPQHF.

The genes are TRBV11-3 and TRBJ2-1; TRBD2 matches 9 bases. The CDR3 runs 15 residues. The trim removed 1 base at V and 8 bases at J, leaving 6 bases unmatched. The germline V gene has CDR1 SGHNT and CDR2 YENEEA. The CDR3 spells CASSLGWRGGYEQFF. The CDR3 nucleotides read TGTGCCAGCAGCTTAGGCTGGCGGGGGGGCTATGAGCAGTTCTTC.

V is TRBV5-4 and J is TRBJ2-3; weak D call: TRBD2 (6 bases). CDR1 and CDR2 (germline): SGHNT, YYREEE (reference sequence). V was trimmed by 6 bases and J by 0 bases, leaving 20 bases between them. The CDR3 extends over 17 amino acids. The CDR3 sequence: CASTPGGVAFSTDTQYF. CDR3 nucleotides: TGTGCCAGCACCCCCGGAGGGGTAGCGTTTAGCACAGATACGCAGTATTTT.

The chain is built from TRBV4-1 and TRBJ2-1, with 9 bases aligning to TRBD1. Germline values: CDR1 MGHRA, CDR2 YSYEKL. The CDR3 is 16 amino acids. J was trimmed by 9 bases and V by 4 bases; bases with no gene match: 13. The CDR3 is CASSRPGDREGSEQFF. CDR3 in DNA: TGCGCCAGCAGCCGCCCAGGGGACAGGGAGGGTAGTGAGCAGTTCTTC.

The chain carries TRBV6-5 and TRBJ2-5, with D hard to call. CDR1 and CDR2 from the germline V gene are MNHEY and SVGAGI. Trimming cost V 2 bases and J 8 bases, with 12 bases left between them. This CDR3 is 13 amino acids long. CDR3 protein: CASSYEIWSTQYF. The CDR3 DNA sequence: TGTGCCAGCAGTTACGAGATTTGGTCCACCCAGTACTTC.